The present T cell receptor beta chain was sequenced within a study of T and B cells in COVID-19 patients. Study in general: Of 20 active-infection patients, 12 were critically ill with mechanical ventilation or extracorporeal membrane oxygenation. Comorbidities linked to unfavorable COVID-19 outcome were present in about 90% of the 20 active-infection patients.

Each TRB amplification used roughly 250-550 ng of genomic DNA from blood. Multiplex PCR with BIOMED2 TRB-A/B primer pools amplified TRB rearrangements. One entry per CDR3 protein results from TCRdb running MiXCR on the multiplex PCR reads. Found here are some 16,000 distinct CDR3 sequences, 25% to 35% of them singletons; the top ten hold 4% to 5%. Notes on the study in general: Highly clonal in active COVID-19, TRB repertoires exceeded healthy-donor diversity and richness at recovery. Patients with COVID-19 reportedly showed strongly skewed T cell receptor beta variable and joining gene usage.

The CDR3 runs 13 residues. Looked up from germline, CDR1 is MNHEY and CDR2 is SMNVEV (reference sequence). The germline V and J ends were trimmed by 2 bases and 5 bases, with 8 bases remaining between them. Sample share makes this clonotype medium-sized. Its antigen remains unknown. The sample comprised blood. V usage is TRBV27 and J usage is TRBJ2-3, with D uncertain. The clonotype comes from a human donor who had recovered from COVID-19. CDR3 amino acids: CASSLTWGDTQYF. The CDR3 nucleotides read TGTGCCAGCAGTTTAACCTGGGGAGATACGCAGTATTTT.